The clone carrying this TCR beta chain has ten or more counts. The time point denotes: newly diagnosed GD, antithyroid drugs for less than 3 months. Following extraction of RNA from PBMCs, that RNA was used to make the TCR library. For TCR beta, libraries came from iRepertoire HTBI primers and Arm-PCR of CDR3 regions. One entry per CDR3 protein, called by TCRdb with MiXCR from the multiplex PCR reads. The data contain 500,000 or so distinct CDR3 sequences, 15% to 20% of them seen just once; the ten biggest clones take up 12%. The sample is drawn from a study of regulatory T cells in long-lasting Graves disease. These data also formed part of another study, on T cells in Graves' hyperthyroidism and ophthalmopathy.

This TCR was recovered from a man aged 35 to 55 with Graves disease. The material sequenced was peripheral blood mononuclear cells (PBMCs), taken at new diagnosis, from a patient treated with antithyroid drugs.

This chain's CDR3 is CASSFGFSDQETQYF. Here the CDR3 DNA reads TGTGCCAGCAGTTTCGGTTTTAGCGACCAAGAGACCCAGTACTTC. The chain has TRBV28 and TRBJ2-5; the D gene is possibly TRBD2 (5 bases). V lost 3 bases to trimming and J lost 0 bases, with 11 bases between them. This CDR3 region has 15 residues. In germline, CDR1 is MDHEN, CDR2 SYDVKM.